This TCR beta chain was profiled in a study of cytomegalovirus exposure and HLA in healthy donors. The PCR contained 60 Vbeta and 13 Jbeta primers. Data came from immunoSEQ multiplex PCR; TCRdb stores just in-frame clones and leaves some out. The sample yields about 200,000 clones, around 84% seen once. Unmatched junction bases numbered 4, after V lost 5 bases and J lost 5 bases. Per the germline V gene, CDR1 is GTSNPN and CDR2 is SVGIG (reference sequence). This CDR3 contains 13 residues. The sequencing input was PBMCs. The chain has TRBV30 and TRBJ2-1; 9 bases map to TRBD2. The clonotype was recovered from a man aged 35 to 55 in good health and CMV-seropositive. CDR3 nucleotide sequence: TGTGCCTGGGGGACTAGCCCCAACAATGAGCAGTTCTTC. This encodes CAWGTSPNNEQFF.